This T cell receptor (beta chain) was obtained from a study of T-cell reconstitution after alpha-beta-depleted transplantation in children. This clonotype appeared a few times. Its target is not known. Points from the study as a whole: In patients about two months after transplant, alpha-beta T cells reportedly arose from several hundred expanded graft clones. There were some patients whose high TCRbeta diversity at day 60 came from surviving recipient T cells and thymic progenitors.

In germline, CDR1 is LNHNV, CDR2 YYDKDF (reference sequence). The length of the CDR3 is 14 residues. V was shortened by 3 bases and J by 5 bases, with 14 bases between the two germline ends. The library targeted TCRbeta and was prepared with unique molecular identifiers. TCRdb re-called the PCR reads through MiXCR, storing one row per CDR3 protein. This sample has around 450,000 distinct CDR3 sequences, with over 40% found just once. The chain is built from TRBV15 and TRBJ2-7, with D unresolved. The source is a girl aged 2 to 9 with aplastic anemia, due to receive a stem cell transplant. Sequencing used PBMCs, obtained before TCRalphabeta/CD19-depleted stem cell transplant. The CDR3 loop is CATSSLTIADEQYF. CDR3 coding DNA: TGTGCCACCAGCAGCCTTACTATTGCCGACGAGCAGTACTTC. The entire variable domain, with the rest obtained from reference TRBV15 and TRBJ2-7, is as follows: DAMVIQNPRYQVTQFGKPVTLSCSQTLNHNVMYWYQQKSSQAPKLLFHYYDKDFNNEADTPDNFQSRRPNTSFCFLDIRSPGLGDTAMYLCATSSLTIADEQYFGPGTRLTVT.